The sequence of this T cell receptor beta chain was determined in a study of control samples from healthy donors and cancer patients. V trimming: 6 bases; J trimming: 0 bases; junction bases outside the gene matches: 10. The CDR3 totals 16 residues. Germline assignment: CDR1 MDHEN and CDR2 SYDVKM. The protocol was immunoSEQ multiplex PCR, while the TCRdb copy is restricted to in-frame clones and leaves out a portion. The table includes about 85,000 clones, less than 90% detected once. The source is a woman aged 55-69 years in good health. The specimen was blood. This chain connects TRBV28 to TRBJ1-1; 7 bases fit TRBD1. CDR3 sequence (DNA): TGTGCCAGCAGCCCTACGGGACAGCTAATGAACACTGAAGCTTTCTTT. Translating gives CASSPTGQLMNTEAFF.